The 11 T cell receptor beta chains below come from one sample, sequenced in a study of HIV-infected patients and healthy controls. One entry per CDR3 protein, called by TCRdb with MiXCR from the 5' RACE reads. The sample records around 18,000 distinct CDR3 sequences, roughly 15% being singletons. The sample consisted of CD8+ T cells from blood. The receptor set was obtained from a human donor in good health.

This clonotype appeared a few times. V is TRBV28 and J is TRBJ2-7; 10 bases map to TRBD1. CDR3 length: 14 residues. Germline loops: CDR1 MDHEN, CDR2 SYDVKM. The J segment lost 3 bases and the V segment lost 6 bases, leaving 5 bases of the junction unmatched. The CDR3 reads CASRDRGLDYEQYF. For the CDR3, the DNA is TGTGCCAGCAGAGACAGGGGGCTTGACTACGAGCAGTACTTC.

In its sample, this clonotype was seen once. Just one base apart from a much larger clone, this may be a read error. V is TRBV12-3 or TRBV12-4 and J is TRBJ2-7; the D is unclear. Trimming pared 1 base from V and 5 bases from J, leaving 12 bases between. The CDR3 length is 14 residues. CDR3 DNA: TGTGCCAGCAGTTTAGTTCCAGGAACCCACGAGCAGTACTTC. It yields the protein CASSLVPGTHEQYF.

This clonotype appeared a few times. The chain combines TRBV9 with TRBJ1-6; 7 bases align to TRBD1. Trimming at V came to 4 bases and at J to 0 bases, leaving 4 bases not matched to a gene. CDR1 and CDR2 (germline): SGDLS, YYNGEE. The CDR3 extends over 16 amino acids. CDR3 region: CASSPRDSSYNSPLHF. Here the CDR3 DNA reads TGTGCCAGCAGCCCCAGGGACAGCTCCTATAATTCACCCCTCCACTTT.

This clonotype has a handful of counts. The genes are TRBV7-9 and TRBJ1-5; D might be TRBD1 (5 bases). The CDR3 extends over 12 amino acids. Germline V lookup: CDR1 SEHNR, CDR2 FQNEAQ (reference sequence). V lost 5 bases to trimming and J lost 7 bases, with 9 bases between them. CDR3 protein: CASSERDQPQHF. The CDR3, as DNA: TGTGCCAGCAGCGAGCGGGACCAGCCCCAGCATTTT.

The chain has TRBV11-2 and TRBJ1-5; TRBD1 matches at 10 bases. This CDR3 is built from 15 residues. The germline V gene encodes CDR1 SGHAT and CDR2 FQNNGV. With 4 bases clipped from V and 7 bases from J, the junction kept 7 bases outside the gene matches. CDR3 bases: TGTGCCAGCAGCTCAGGACAGGGGGGTTGGCAGCCCCAGCATTTT. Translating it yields CASSSGQGGWQPQHF. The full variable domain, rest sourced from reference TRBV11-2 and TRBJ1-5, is EAGVAQSPRYKIIEKRQSVAFWCNPISGHATLYWYQQILGQGPKLLIQFQNNGVVDDSQLPKDRFSAERLKGVDSTLKIQPAKLEDSAVYLCASSSGQGGWQPQHFGDGTRLSIL.

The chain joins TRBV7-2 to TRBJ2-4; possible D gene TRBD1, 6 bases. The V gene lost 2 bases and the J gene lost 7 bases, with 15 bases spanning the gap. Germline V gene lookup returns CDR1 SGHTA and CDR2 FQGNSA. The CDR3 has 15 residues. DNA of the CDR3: TGTGCCAGCAGCTTAAGGGACACCGGCCCGAACATTCAGTACTTC. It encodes CASSLRDTGPNIQYF.

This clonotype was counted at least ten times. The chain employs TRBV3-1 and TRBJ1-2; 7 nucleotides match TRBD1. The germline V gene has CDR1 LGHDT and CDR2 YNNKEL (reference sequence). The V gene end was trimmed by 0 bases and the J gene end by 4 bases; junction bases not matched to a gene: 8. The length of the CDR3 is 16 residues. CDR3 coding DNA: TGTGCCAGCAGCCAAGACTCCACCGGGACAGTCTATGGCTACACCTTC. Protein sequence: CASSQDSTGTVYGYTF.

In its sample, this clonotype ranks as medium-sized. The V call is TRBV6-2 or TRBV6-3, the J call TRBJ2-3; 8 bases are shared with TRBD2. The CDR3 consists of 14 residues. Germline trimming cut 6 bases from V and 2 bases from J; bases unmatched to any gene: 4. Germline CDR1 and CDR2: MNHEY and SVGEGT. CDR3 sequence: CASRAAGDTDTQYF. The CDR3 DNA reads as TGTGCCAGCAGAGCAGCGGGGGACACAGATACGCAGTATTTT.

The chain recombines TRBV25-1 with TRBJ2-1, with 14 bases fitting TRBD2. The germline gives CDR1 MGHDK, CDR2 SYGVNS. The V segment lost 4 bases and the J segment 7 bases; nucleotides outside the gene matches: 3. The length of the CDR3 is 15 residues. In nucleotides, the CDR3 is TGTGCCAGCAGTGGGACTAGCGGGAGGAAGAATGAGCAGTTCTTC. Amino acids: CASSGTSGRKNEQFF.

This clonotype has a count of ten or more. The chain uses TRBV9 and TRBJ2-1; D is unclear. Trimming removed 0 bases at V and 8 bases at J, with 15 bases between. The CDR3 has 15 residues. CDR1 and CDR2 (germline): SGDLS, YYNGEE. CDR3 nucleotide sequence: TGTGCCAGCAGCGTAGAAGTAGCTGCGCGCGATGAGCAGTTCTTC. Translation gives CASSVEVAARDEQFF.

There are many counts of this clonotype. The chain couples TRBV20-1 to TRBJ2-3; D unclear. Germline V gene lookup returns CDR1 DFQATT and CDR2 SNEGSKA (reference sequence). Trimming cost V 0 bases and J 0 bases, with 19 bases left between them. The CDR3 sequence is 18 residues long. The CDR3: CSARDTWLRTTSTDTQYF. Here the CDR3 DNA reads TGCAGTGCTAGAGACACCTGGTTAAGGACCACTAGCACAGATACGCAGTATTTT.